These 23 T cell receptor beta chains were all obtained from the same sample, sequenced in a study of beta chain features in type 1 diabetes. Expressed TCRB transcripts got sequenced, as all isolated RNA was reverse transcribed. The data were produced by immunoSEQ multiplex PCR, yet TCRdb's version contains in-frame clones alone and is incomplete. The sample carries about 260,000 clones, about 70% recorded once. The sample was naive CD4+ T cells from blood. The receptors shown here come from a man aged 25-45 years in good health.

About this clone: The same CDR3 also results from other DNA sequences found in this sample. Here the CDR3 reads CASSVAGTSYNEQFF. CDR3 coding DNA: TGTGCCAGCAGCGTAGCGGGGACCTCCTACAATGAGCAGTTCTTC. The chain recombines TRBV9 with TRBJ2-1; the D call may be TRBD1 or TRBD2 (5 bases each). Trimming took 0 bases from V and 0 from J, leaving 7 bases between them. The CDR3 has 15 residues. CDR1 and CDR2 from the germline V gene are SGDLS and YYNGEE.

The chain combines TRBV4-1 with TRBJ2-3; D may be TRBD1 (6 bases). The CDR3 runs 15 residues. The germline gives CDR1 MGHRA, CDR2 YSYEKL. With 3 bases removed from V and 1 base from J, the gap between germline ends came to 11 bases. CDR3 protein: CASSQQGSGTDTQYF. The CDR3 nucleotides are TGCGCCAGCAGCCAGCAGGGGTCGGGCACAGATACGCAGTATTTT.

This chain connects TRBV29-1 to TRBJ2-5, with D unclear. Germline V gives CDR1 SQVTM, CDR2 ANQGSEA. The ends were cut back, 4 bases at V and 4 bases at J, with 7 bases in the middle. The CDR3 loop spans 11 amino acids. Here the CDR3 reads CSVGVRETQYF. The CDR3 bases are TGCAGCGTTGGAGTTAGAGAGACCCAGTACTTC.

The CDR3 region has the DNA TGTGCCAGCGGGCAGCCCCAGCATTTT. This sequence encodes CASGQPQHF. The chain carries TRBV6-1 and TRBJ1-5; no firm D call. The ends were cut back, 8 bases at V and 7 bases at J, with 3 bases in the middle. Germline CDR1 MNHNS, CDR2 SASEGT. This CDR3 spans 9 amino acids.

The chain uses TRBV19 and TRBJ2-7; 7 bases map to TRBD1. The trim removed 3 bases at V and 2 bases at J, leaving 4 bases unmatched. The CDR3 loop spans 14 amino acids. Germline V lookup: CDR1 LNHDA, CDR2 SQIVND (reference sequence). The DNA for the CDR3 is TGTGCCAGTAGTATGGGAACAGGGGCCTACGAGCAGTACTTC. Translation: CASSMGTGAYEQYF.

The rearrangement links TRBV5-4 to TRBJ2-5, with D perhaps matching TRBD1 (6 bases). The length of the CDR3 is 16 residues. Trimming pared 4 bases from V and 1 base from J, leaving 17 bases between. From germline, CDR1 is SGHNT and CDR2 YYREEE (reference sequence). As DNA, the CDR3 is TGTGCCAGCAGCCTCCCACAGGGAGACGGCCAAGAGACCCAGTACTTC. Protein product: CASSLPQGDGQETQYF.

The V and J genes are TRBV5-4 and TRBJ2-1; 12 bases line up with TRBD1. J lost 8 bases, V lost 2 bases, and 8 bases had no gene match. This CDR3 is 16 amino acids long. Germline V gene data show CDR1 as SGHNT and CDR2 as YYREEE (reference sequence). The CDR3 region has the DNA TGTGCCAGCAGCTTCCCCGGGACAGGGGGCGGACATGAGCAGTTCTTC. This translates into CASSFPGTGGGHEQFF.

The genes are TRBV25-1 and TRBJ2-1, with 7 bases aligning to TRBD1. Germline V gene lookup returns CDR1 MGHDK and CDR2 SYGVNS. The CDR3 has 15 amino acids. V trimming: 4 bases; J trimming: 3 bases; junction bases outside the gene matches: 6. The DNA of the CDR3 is TGTGCCAGCAGTGGGACAGGTGGGAACTACAATGAGCAGTTCTTC. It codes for CASSGTGGNYNEQFF.

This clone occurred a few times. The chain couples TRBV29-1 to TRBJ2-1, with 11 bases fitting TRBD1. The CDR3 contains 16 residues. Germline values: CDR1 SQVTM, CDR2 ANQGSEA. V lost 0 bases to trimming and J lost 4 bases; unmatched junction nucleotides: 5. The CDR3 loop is CSVEEGTGGAYNEQFF. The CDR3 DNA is TGCAGCGTTGAAGAAGGGACAGGGGGTGCTTACAATGAGCAGTTCTTC.

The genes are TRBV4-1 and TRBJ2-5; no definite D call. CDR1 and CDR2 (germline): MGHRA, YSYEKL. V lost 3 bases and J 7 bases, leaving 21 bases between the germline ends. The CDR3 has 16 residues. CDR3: CASSQPQDGLGATQYF. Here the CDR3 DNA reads TGCGCCAGCAGCCAGCCGCAAGACGGCTTAGGCGCGACCCAGTACTTC.

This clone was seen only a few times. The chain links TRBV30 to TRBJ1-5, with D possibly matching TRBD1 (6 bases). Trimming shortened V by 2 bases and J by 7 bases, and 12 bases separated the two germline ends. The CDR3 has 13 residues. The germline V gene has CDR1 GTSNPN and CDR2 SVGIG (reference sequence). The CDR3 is CAWSKDSGQPQHF. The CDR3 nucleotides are TGTGCCTGGAGTAAGGACAGTGGCCAGCCCCAGCATTTT.

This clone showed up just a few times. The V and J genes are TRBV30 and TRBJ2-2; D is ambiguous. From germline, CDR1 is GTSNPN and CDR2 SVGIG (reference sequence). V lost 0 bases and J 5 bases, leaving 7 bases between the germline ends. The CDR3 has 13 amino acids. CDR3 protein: CAWSVRDTGELFF. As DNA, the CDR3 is TGTGCCTGGAGTGTAAGGGATACCGGGGAGCTGTTTTTT.

CDR3 nucleotide sequence: TGTGCCAGCCGGGGACAGCTAGCCAAAAACATTCAGTACTTC. Its translation: CASRGQLAKNIQYF. J is TRBJ2-4 and V is TRBV28; 7 bases fit TRBD1. With 8 bases clipped from V and 0 bases from J, the junction kept 4 bases outside the gene matches. The germline V gene encodes CDR1 MDHEN and CDR2 SYDVKM. The CDR3 consists of 14 residues.

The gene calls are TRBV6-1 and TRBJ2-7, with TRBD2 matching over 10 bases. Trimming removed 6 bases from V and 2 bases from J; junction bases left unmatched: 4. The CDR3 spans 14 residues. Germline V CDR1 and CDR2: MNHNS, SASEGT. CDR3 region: CASRQTSGPYEQYF. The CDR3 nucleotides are TGTGCCAGCAGGCAGACTAGCGGGCCCTACGAGCAGTACTTC.

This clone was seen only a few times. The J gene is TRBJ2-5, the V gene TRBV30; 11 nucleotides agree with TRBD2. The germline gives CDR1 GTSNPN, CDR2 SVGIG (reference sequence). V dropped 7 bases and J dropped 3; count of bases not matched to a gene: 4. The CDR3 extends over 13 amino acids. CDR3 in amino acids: CASQTSGKETQYF. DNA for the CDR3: TGTGCCTCCCAGACTAGCGGGAAAGAGACCCAGTACTTC.

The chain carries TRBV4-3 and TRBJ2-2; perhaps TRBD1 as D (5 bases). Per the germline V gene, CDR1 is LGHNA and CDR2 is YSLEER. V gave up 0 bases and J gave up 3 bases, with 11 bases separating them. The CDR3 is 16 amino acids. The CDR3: CASSQDPAGHTGELFF. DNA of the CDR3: TGCGCCAGCAGCCAAGATCCCGCAGGGCACACCGGGGAGCTGTTTTTT.

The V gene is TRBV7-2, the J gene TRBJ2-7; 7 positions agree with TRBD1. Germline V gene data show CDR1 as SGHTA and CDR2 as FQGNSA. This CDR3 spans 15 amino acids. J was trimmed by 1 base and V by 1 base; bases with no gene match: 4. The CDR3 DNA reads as TGTGCCAGCAGCTTAGGACAGGGTGGATCCTACGAGCAGTACTTC. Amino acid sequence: CASSLGQGGSYEQYF.

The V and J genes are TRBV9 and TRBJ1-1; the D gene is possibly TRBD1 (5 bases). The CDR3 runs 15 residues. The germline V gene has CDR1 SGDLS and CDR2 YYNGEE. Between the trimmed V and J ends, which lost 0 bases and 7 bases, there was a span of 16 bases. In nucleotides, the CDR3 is TGTGCCAGCAGCGTAGCTCCAACTGGGGGTGGTGAAGCTTTCTTT. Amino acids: CASSVAPTGGGEAFF. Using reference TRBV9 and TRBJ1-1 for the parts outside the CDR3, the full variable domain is DSGVTQTPKHLITATGQRVTLRCSPRSGDLSVYWYQQSLDQGLQFLIQYYNGEERAKGNILERFSAQQFPDLHSELNLSSLELGDSALYFCASSVAPTGGGEAFFGQGTRLTVV.

CDR3 loop: CAWRGDRGKETQYF. Written as DNA, the CDR3 is TGTGCCTGGAGGGGGGACAGGGGCAAAGAGACCCAGTACTTC. V and J are TRBV30 and TRBJ2-5; 10 bases line up with TRBD1. The length of the CDR3 is 14 residues. V gave up 3 bases and J gave up 3 bases; unmatched junction bases: 4. CDR1 and CDR2 from the germline V gene are GTSNPN and SVGIG (reference sequence).

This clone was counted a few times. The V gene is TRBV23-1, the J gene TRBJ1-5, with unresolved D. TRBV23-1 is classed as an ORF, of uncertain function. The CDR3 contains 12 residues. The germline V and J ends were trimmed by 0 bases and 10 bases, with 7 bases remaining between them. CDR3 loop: CASSQSWNPQHF. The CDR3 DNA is TGCGCCAGCAGTCAATCTTGGAATCCCCAGCATTTT.

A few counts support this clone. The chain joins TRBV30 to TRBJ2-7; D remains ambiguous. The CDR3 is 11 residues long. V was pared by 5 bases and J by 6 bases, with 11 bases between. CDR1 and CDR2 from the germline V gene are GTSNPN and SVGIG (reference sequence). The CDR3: CAWGLSREQYF. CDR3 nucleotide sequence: TGTGCCTGGGGGCTGAGTCGCGAGCAGTACTTC.

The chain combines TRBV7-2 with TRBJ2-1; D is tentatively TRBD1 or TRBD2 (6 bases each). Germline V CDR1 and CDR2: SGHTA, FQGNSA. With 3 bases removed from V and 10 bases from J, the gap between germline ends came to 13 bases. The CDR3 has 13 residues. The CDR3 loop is CASSFQGSGEQFF. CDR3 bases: TGTGCCAGCAGCTTTCAGGGGAGCGGGGAGCAGTTCTTC.

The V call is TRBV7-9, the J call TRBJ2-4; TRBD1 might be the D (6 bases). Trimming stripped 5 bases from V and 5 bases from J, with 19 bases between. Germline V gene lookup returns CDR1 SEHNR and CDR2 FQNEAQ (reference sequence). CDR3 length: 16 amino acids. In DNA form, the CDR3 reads TGTGCCAGCAGCCCTCAGAGCCTGGACAGAGAAAACATTCAGTACTTC. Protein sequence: CASSPQSLDRENIQYF.